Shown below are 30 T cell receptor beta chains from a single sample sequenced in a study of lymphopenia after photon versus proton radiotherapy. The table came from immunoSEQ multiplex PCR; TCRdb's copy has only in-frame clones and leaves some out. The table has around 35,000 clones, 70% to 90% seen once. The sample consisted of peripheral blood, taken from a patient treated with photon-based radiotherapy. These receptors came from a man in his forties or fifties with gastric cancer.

This chain's CDR3 is CASSDGSEQYF. In DNA form, the CDR3 reads TGTGCCAGCAGTGACGGGAGCGAGCAGTACTTC. The chain joins TRBV11-3 to TRBJ2-7, with D perhaps matching TRBD2 (6 bases). This CDR3 has 11 residues. Germline CDR1 SGHNT, CDR2 YENEEA. The V end lost 6 bases, the J end lost 6 bases, and 9 bases lay between the germline ends.

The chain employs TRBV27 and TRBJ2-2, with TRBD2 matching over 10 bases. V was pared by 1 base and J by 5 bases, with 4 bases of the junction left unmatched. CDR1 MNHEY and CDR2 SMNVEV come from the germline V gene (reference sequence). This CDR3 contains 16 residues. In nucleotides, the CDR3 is TGTGCCAGCAGTTTATTGCTAGCGGGAGTAACCGGGGAGCTGTTTTTT. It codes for CASSLLLAGVTGELFF.

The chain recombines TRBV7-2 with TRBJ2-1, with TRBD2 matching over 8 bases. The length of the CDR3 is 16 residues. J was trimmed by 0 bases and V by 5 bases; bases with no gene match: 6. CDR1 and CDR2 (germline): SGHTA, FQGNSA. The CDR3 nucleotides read TGTGCCAGCAGCAAAATAGCGGGAAGCTCCTACAATGAGCAGTTCTTC. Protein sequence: CASSKIAGSSYNEQFF.

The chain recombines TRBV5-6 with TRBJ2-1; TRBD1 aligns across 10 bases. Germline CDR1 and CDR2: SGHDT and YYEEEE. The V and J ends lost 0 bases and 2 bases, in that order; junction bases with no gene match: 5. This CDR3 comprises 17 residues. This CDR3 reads CASSLGAGQGPYNEQFF. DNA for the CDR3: TGTGCCAGCAGCTTGGGGGCGGGACAGGGGCCCTACAATGAGCAGTTCTTC.

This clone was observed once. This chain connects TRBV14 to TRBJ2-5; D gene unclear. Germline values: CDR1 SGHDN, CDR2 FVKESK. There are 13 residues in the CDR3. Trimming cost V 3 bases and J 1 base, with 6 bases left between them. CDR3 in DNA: TGTGCCAGCAGCCAGACTGCCCAAGAGACCCAGTACTTC. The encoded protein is CASSQTAQETQYF.

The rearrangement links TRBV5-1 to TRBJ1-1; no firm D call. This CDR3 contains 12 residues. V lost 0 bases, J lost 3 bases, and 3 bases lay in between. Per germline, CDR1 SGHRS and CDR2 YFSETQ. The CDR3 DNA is TGCGCCAGCAGCTTGGATTACACTGAAGCTTTCTTT. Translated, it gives CASSLDYTEAFF.

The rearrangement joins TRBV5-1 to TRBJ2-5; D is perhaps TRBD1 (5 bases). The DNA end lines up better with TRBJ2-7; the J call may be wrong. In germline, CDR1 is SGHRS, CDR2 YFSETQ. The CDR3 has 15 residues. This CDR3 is CASSRTTQLPYEQYF. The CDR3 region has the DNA TGCGCCAGCAGCCGGACAACCCAGCTACCCTACGAGCAGTACTTC.

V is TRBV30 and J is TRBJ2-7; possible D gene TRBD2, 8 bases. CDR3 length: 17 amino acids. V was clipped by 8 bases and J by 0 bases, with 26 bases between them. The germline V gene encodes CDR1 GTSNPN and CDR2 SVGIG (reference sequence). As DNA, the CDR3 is TGTGCCCGAGGGGGCAGGGTAGCTAGCGGGTCCTCCTACGAGCAGTACTTC. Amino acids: CARGGRVASGSSYEQYF.

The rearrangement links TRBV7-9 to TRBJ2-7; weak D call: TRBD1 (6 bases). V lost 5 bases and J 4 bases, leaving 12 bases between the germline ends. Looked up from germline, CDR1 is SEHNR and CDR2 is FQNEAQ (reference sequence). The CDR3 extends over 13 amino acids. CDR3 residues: CASSLTDSYEQYF. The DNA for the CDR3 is TGTGCCAGCAGCCTCACGGACAGTTACGAGCAGTACTTC.

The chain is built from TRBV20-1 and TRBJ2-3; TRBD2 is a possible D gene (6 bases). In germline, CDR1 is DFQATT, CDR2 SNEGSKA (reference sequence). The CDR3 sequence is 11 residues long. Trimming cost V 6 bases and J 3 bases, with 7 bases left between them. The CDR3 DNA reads TGCAGTGCGGAGGGGACAGATACGCAGTATTTT. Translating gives CSAEGTDTQYF.

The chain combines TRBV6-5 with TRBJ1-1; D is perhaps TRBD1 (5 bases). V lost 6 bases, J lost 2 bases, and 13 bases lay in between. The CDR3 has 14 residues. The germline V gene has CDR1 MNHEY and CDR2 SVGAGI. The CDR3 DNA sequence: TGTGCCAGCAGACCCGACAGCCTTAACACTGAAGCTTTCTTT. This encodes CASRPDSLNTEAFF.

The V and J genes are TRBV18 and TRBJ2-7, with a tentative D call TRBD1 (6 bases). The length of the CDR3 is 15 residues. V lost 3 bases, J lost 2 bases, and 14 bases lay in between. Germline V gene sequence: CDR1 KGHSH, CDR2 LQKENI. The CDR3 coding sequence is TGTGCCAGCTCACCCACCCAGACAGGTACCTACGAGCAGTACTTC. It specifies CASSPTQTGTYEQYF.

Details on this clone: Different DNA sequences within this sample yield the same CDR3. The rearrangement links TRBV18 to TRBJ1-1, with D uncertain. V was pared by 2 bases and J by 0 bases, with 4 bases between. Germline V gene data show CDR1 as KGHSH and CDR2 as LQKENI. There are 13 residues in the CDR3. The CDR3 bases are TGTGCCAGCTCACCAGGCTTGAACACTGAAGCTTTCTTT. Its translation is CASSPGLNTEAFF.

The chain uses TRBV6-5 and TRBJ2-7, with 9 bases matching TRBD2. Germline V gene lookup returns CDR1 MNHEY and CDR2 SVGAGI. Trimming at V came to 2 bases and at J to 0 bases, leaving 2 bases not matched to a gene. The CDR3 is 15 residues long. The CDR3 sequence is CASSYGAGGSYEQYF. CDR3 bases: TGTGCCAGCAGTTACGGAGCGGGAGGCTCCTACGAGCAGTACTTC.

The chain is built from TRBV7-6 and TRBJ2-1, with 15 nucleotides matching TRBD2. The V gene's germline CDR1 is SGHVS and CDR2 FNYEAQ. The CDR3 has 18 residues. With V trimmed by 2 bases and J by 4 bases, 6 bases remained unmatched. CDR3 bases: TGTGCCAGCAGCTTATCCGGACTAGCGGGAGGGAAATACAATGAGCAGTTCTTC. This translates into CASSLSGLAGGKYNEQFF. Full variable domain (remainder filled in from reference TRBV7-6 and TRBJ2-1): GAGVSQSPRYKVTKRGQDVALRCDPISGHVSLYWYRQALGQGPEFLTYFNYEAQQDKSGLPNDRFSAERPEGSISTLTIQRTEQRDSAMYRCASSLSGLAGGKYNEQFFGPGTRLTVL.

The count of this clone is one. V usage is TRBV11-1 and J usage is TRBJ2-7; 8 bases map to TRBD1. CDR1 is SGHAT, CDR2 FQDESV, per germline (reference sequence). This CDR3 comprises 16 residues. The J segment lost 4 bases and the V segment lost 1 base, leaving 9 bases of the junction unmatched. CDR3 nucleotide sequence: TGTGCCAGCAGCTTAGATCGGACAGGGCGTTCTTACGAGCAGTACTTC. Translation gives CASSLDRTGRSYEQYF.

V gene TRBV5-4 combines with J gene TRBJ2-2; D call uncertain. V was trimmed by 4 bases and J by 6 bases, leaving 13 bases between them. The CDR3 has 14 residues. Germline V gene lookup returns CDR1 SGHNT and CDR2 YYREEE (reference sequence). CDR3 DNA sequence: TGTGCCAGCAGCCAACCAAAGCCCCCCGGGGAGCTGTTTTTT. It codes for CASSQPKPPGELFF.

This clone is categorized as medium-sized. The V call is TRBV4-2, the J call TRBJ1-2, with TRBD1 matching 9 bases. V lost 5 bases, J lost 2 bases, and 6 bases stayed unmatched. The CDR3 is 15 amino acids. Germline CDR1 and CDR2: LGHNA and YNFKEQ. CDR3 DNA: TGTGCCAGCAGCGCCACAGGGGGCGCAAACTATGGCTACACCTTC. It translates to CASSATGGANYGYTF.

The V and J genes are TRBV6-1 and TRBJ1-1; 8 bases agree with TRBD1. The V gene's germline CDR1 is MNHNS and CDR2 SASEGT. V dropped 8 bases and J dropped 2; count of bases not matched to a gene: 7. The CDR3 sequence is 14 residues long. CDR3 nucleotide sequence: TGTGCCAGCCACCCTGGGACAGGAAACACTGAAGCTTTCTTT. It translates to CASHPGTGNTEAFF.

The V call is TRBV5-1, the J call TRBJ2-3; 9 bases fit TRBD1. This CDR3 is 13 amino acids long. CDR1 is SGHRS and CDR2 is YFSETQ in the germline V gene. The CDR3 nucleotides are TGCGTGTCGCGACAGGGGGGCACAGATACGCAGTATTTT. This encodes CVSRQGGTDTQYF.

The CDR3 coding sequence is TGTGCCAGCAGTGAGGCTAGCGGAGAGTACGAGCAGTACTTC. It encodes CASSEASGEYEQYF. This chain uses TRBV2 with TRBJ2-7, with 7 bases identical to TRBD2. The V and J ends lost 3 bases and 4 bases, in that order; junction bases with no gene match: 6. Germline V gene lookup returns CDR1 SNHLY and CDR2 FYNNEI. This CDR3 is 14 amino acids long.

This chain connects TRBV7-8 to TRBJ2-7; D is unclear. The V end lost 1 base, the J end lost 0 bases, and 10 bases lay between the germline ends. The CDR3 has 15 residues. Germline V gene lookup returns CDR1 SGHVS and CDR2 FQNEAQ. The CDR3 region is CASSLGEPSSYEQYF. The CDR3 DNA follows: TGTGCCAGCAGCTTAGGGGAACCGAGCTCCTACGAGCAGTACTTC. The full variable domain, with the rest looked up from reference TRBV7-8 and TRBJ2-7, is GAGVSQSPRYKVAKRGQDVALRCDPISGHVSLFWYQQALGQGPEFLTYFQNEAQLDKSGLPSDRFFAERPEGSVSTLKIQRTQQEDSAVYLCASSLGEPSSYEQYFGPGTRLTVT.

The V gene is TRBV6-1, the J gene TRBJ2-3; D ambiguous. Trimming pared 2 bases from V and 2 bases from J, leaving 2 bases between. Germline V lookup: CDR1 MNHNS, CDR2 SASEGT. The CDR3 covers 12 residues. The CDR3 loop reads CASSEHTDTQYF. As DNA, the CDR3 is TGTGCCAGCAGTGAACACACAGATACGCAGTATTTT.

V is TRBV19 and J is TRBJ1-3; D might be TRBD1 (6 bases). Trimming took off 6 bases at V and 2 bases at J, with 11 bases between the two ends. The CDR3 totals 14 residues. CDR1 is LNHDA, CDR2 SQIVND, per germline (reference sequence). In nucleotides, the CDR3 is TGTGCCAGTAGCTCAGGGGCGGCTGGAAACACCATATATTTT. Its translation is CASSSGAAGNTIYF.

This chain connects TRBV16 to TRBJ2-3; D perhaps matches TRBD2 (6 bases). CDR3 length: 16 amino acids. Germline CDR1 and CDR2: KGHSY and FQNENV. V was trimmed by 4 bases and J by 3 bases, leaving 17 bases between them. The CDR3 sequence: CASSPLSGERTDTQYF. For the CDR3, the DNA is TGTGCCAGCAGCCCCCTCTCGGGGGAGAGGACAGATACGCAGTATTTT.

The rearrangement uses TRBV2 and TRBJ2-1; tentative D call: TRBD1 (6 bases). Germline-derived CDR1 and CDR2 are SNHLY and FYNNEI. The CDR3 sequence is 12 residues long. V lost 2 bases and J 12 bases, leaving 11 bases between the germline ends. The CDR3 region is CASSESGRGQFF. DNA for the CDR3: TGTGCCAGCAGTGAAAGTGGCAGGGGGCAGTTCTTC. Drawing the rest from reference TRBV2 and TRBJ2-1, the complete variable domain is EPEVTQTPSHQVTQMGQEVILRCVPISNHLYFYWYRQILGQKVEFLVSFYNNEISEKSEIFDDQFSVERPDGSNFTLKIRSTKLEDSAMYFCASSESGRGQFFGPGTRLTVL.

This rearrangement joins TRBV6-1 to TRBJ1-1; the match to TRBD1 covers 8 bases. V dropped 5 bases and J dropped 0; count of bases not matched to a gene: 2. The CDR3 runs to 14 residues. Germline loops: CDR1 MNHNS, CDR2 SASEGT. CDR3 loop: CASSTGGMNTEAFF. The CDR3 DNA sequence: TGTGCCAGCAGTACAGGGGGAATGAACACTGAAGCTTTCTTT.

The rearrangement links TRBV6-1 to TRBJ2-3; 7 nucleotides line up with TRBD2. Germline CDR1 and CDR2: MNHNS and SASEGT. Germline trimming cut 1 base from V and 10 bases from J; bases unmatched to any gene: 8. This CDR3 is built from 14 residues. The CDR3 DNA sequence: TGTGCCAGCAGTGAAGAGGCTAGCGGCTACGCGCAGTATTTT. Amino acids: CASSEEASGYAQYF.

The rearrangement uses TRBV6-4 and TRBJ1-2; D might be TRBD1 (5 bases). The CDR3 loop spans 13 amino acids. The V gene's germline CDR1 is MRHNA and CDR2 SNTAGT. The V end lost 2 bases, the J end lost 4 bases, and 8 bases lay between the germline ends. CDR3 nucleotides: TGTGCCAGCAGTGACAGGGGTAGCTATGGCTACACCTTC. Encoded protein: CASSDRGSYGYTF.

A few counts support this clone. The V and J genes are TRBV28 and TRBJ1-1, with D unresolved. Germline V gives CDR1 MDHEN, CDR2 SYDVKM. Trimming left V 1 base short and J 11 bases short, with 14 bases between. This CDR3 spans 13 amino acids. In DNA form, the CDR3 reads TGTGCCAGCAGTTTATCGTCCGGCCCATGGGCTTTCTTT. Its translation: CASSLSSGPWAFF.